This T cell receptor beta chain was captured by sequencing in a study of T-cell reconstitution after alpha-beta-depleted transplantation in children. Germline-derived CDR1 and CDR2 are SEHNR and FQNEAQ (reference sequence). The CDR3 spans 15 residues. V lost 5 bases to trimming and J lost 3 bases, with 17 bases between them. This clonotype was counted many times. The library targeted TCRbeta and was prepared with unique molecular identifiers. A single record per CDR3 protein comes from TCRdb applying MiXCR to the PCR reads. The sample shows over 400,000 distinct CDR3 sequences, around 46% of them seen only once.

The TCR originated in a girl aged 2 to 9 with aplastic anemia, due to receive a stem cell transplant. The chain has TRBV7-9 and TRBJ2-7, with D perhaps matching TRBD1 (7 bases). The sample in question was PBMCs, obtained before TCRalphabeta/CD19-depleted stem cell transplant. For the CDR3, the DNA is TGTGCCAGCAGCCCACTCAACAGGGGAGGCTACGAGCAGTACTTC. It yields the protein CASSPLNRGGYEQYF.